A selection of T cell receptor beta chains follows, all from one sample in a study of T cells after yellow fever vaccination. TCRdb recomputed calls from the 5' RACE reads with MiXCR, one row per CDR3 protein. Found here are some 560,000 distinct CDR3 sequences, about a sixth of them singletons; the top ten hold approximately 15%. Sequencing was performed on PBMCs, taken 5 days after the first yellow fever vaccination. The receptors were sampled from a young man who received the YFV17D yellow fever vaccine. Each CDR3 is given without its conserved first and last residue. Each record gives: clone size, V gene, J gene, CDR3 length, CDR3 protein. Clone size appears in some rows only: once, few, many, or a class for an expanded clone.

>many|TRBV9|TRBJ2-3|16
ASSAEKPGARITDTQY
>few|TRBV5-1|TRBJ1-4|13
ASSLAGPPNEKLF
>.|TRBV6-1|TRBJ1-5|12
ASSGIEFSQPQH
>few|TRBV5-1|TRBJ1-4|14
ASSTGRGGAFEKLF
>.|TRBV12-3/TRBV12-4|TRBJ2-4|14
ASSLGLAGLGYIQY
>many|TRBV7-2|TRBJ2-5|11
ASSQRGHETQY
>.|TRBV5-6|TRBJ2-4|12
ASTSPETQNIQY
>.|TRBV20-1|TRBJ1-4|12
SARRRGAWEKLF
>few|TRBV7-2|TRBJ2-3|11
ASSFQPPDTQY
>many|TRBV11-2|TRBJ1-4|14
ASSLAPGTGGEKLF
>few|TRBV7-2|TRBJ1-4|12
ASSRGTVWEKLF
>.|TRBV18|TRBJ2-1|11
ASSWVGADEQF
>.|TRBV6-5|TRBJ2-4|12
ASSYSTGANIQY
>.|TRBV6-5|TRBJ2-7|15
ASSYQGGGYSSYEQY
>.|TRBV9|TRBJ2-7|11
ASSVGSGAPQY
>few|TRBV6-5|TRBJ2-5|11
ASSYLQQETQY
>few|TRBV10-3|TRBJ2-7|11
AISGLGVYEQY
>few|TRBV4-3|TRBJ2-1|13
ASSQENFDRDAKF
>few|TRBV3-1|TRBJ2-7|12
ASSPRTSGGEQY
>.|TRBV9|TRBJ2-2|13
ASSVRGRNTGELF
>few|TRBV6-1|TRBJ1-5|12
ASSSRWTNQPQH
>few|TRBV7-8|TRBJ2-6|15
ASSLWSNQAGANVLT
>.|TRBV12-3/TRBV12-4|TRBJ1-2|13
ASSLRTGGNYGYT
>few|TRBV6-1|TRBJ1-2|13
ATTAPERTGWGYT
>.|TRBV18|TRBJ2-2|13
ASSPNRDSSGELF
>.|TRBV6-5|TRBJ1-2|11
ASSYANRDGYT
>.|TRBV5-4|TRBJ2-5|12
ASSSGLLGETQY
>.|TRBV7-9|TRBJ2-7|13
ASSHTSGGLYEQY
>few|TRBV7-2|TRBJ2-3|14
ASRWLGGAGTDTQY
>few|TRBV7-2|TRBJ2-1|14
ASSFRPYVVEDEQF
>many|TRBV9|TRBJ2-3|13
ASSVDGGVLDTQY
>few|TRBV5-1|TRBJ1-1|13
ASSLVYGPVTEAF
>many|TRBV5-1|TRBJ2-5|12
ASSRGTVQETQY
>few|TRBV2|TRBJ2-7|13
ASIQYALRDYEQY
>many|TRBV5-1|TRBJ2-3|14
ASRWAGPTSTDTQY
>.|TRBV27|TRBJ1-6|12
ASKEDREGSPLH
>few|TRBV20-1|TRBJ1-2|9
SVGQLEGYT
>.|TRBV20-1|TRBJ2-5|10
SAWDSQETQY
>few|TRBV12-3/TRBV12-4|TRBJ2-5|11
ASRGPGGKTQY
>few|TRBV9|TRBJ1-3|14
ASSGLEQGDGNTIY
>.|TRBV4-3|TRBJ2-2|14
ASSQERNTNTWELF
>many|TRBV7-9|TRBJ2-5|13
ASSSTSGAQETQY
>few|TRBV11-2|TRBJ2-2|14
ASSNRGLSNTGELF
>many|TRBV5-1|TRBJ2-3|12
ASLKDRSTDTQY
>.|TRBV6-2/TRBV6-3|TRBJ2-3|11
ASRPSGGDTQY
>.|TRBV29-1|TRBJ2-1|10
SVESVDNEQF
>.|TRBV4-2|TRBJ1-4|13
ASSQERMTNEKLF
>many|TRBV2|TRBJ1-1|9
ASRESRRAF